This T cell receptor beta chain was observed in a study of blood T cell repertoires in COVID-19. About the research overall: Whether acute or convalescent, the COVID-19 samples came from the United States, Italy and Spain. From T cells, B-cell-depleted T cells, or PBMCs came the material, which was cDNA or gDNA.

V lost 0 bases to trimming and J lost 4 bases; unmatched junction nucleotides: 24. The CDR3 spans 22 residues. Germline CDR1 is KGHDR and CDR2 is SFDVKD. Under the authors' procedure: From reference gene primer amplification, estimates of nucleated cell counts were derived. Produced via immunoSEQ multiplex PCR; TCRdb's table is partial and in-frame only. V and J calls and clone size come straight from that table; D and trimming were deduced from the DNA. The data hold 160,000 or so clones, with about nine tenths observed a single time. This sequence joins TRBV24-1 and TRBJ2-5; 8 bases map to TRBD1. The clonotype originates from a woman aged 70-85 years with acute or convalescent COVID-19. The specimen was peripheral blood. The CDR3 protein is CATSDLHARGRSDDPQGETQYF. The CDR3 bases are TGTGCCACCAGTGATTTGCACGCCAGGGGGCGCTCGGATGACCCCCAAGGAGAGACCCAGTACTTC.